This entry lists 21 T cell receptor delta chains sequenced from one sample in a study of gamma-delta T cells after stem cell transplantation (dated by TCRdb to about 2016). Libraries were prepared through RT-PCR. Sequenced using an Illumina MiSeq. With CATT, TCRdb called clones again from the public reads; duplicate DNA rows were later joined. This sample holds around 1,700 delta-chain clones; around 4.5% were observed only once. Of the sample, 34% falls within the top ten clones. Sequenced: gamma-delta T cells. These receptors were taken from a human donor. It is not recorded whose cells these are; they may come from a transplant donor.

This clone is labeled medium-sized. In DNA, the CDR3 is TGTGCCTGTGTATCCCTGGGGGATTGGGGGTCCACCGATAAACTCATCTTT. Its translation is CACVSLGDWGSTDKLIF. This chain connects TRDV2 to TRDJ1; TRDD3 matches 9 bases. V lost 5 bases, J lost 1 base, and 13 bases stayed unmatched. This CDR3 has 17 residues. Germline V CDR1 and CDR2: GEAIGNYY, EKD.

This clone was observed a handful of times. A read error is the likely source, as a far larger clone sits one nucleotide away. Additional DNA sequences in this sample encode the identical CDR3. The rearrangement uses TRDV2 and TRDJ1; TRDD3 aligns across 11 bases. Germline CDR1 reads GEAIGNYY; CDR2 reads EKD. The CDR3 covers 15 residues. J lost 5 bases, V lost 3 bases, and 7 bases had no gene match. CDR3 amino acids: CACDSLGDTTDKLIF. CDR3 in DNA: TGTGCCTGTGACTCCCTGGGGGATACAACTGATAAACTCATCTTT.

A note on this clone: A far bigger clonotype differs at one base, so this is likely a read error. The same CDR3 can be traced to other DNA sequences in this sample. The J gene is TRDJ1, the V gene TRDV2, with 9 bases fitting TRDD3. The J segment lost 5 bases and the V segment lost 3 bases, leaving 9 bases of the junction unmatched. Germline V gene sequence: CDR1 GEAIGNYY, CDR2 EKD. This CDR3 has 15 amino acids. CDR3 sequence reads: CACDRLGDRGDKLIF. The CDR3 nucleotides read TGTGCCTGTGACCGCCTGGGGGATCGAGGAGATAAACTCATCTTT.

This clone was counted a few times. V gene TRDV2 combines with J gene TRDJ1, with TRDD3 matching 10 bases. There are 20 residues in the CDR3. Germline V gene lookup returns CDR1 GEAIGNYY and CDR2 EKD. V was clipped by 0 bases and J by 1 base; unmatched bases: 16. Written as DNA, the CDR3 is TGTGCCTGTGACACCGTCCGCTCCTACTGGGGGATCAGGGGCACCGATAAACTCATCTTT. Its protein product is CACDTVRSYWGIRGTDKLIF.

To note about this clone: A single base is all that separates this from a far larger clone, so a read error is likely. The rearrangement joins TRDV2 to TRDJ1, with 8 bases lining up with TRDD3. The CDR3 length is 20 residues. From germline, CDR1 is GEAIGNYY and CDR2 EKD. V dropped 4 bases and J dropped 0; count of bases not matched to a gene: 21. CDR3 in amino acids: CACEPITGGRTGLYTDKLIF. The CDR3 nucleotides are TGTGCCTGTGAGCCAATTACTGGGGGCCGAACTGGGTTATACACCGATAAACTCATCTTT.

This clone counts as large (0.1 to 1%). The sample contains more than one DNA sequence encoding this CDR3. The CDR3 DNA reads TGTGCCTGTGACACAATCCTTCCTACTGGGGCATACACCGATAAACTCATCTTT. Translating it yields CACDTILPTGAYTDKLIF. The V and J genes are TRDV2 and TRDJ1; 9 nucleotides match TRDD2. The germline CDR1 and CDR2 sequences are GEAIGNYY and EKD. V shed 1 base, J shed 0 bases, and the junction held 11 bases outside the gene matches. The CDR3 sequence is 18 residues long.

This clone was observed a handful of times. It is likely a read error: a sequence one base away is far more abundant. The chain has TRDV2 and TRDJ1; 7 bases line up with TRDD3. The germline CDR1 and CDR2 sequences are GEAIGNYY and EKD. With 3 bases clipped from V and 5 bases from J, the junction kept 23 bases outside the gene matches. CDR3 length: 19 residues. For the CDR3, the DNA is TGTGCCTGTGACCTTACTCGTACTGGGGTATACGCCGGTCCTGATAAACTCATCTTT. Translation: CACDLTRTGVYAGPDKLIF.

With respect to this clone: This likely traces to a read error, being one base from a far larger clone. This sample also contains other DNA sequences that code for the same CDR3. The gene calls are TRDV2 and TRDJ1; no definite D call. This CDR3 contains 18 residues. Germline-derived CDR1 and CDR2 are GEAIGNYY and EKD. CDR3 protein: CACDTLSGPSTYTDKLIF. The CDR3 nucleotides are TGTGCCTGTGACACCTTGTCCGGTCCCTCTACATACACCGATAAGCTCATCTTT.

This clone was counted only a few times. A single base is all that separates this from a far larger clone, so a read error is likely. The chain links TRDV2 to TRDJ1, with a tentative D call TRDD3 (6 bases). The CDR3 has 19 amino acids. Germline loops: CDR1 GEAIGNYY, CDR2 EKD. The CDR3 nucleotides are TGTGCCTGTGGCACCGTGGGGATCCTCTCCGATTCCTACACCGATAAACTCATCTTT. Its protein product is CACGTVGILSDSYTDKLIF.

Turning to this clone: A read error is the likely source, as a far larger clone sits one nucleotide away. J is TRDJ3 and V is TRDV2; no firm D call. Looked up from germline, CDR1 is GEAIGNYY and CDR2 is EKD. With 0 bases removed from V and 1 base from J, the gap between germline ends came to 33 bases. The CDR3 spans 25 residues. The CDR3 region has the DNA TGTGCCTGTGACACCGTGAGTGGATGGGTGACCCCGCTTCGTTTATCGTCCTGGGACACCCGACAGATGTTTTTC. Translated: CACDTVSGWVTPLRLSSWDTRQMFF.

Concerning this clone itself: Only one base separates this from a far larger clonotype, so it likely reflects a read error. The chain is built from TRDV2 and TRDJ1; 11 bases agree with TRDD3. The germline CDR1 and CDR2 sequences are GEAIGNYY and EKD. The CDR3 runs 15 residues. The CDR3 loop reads CARDSLGDTTDKLIF. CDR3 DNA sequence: TGTGCCCGTGACTCCCTGGGGGATACAACCGATAAACTCATCTTT.

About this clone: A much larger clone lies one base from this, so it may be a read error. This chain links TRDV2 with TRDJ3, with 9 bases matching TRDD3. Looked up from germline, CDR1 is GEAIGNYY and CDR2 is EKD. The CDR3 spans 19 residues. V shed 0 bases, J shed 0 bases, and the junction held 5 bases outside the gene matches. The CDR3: CACDTVGDMGSWDTRQMFF. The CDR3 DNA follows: TGTGCCTGTGACACCGTGGGGGATATGGGCTCCTGGGACACCCGACAGATGTTTTTC.

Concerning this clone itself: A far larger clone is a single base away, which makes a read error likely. CDR3 DNA: TGTGCCTGTGACACCGTGAGTGGATGGGGGACCCCGCTTCGTTTATCGTCCTGGGACGCCCGACAGATGTTTTTC. Translation gives CACDTVSGWGTPLRLSSWDARQMFF. The rearrangement links TRDV2 to TRDJ3; 7 bases agree with TRDD3. The CDR3 extends over 25 amino acids. Germline V gene sequence: CDR1 GEAIGNYY, CDR2 EKD.

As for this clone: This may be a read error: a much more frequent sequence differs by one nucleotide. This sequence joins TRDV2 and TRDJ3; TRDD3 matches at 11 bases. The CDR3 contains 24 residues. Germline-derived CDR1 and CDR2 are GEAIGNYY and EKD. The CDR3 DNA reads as TGTGCCTGTGGCACCATATCAGAGACCTCGCCTGGGGGATACAGCTCCTGGGACACCCGACAGATGTTTTTC. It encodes CACGTISETSPGGYSSWDTRQMFF.

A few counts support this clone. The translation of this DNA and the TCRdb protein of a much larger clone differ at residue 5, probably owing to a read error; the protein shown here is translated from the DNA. The CDR3 DNA sequence: TGTGCCTGTGACATCGTTGGGTCGAAAGGTGGTAAACTCATCTTT. Translating it yields CACDIVGSKGGKLIF. The rearrangement joins TRDV2 to TRDJ1; D is ambiguous. Germline lookup yields CDR1 GEAIGNYY and CDR2 EKD. Trimming removed 2 bases from V and 7 bases from J, with 19 bases in between. The CDR3 length is 15 residues.

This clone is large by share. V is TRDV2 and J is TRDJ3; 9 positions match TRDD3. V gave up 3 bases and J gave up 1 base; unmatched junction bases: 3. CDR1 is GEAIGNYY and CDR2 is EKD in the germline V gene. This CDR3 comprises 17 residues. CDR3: CACDPTGGSWDTRQMFF. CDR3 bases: TGTGCCTGTGACCCTACTGGGGGATCCTGGGACACCCGACAGATGTTTTTC.

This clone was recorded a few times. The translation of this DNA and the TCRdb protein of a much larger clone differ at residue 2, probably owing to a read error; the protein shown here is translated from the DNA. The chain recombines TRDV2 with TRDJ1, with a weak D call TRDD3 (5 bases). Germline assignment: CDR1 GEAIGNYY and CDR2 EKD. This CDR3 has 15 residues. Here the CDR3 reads CSCDILGSYTDKLIF. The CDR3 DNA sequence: TGTTCCTGTGACATCTTGGGGTCGTACACCGATAAACTCATCTTT.

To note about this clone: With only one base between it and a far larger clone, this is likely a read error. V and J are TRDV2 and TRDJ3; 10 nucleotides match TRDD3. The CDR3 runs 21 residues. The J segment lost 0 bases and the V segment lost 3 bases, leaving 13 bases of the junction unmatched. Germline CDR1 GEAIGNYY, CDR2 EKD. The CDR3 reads CACDAPGAGGYGSWDTRQMFF. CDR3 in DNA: TGTGCCTGTGACGCGCCCGGGGCTGGGGGATATGGCTCCTGGGACACCCGACAGATGTTTTTC.

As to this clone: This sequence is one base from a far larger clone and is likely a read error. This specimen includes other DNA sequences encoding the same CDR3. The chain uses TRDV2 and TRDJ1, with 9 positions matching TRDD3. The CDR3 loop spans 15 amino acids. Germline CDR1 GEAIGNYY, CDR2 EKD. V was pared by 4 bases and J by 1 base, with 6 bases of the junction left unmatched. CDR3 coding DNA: TGTGCCTGTGAGCCACTGGGGGACCTCACCGATAAACTCATCTTT. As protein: CACEPLGDLTDKLIF.

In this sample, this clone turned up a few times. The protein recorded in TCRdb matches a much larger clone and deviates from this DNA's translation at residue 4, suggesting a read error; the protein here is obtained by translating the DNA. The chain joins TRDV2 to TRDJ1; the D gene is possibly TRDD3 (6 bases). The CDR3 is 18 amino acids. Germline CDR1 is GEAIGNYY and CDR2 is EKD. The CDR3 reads CACGTLAPGEYGTDKLIF. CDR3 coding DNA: TGTGCCTGTGGCACCCTAGCCCCTGGGGAATACGGGACCGATAAACTCATCTTT.

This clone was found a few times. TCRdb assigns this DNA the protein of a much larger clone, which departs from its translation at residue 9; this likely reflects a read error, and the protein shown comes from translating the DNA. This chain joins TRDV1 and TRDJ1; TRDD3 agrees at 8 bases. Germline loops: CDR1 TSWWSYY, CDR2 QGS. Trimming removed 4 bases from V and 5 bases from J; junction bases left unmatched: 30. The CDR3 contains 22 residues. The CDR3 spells CALGGPPSHSWGTQLTLDKLIF. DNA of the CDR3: TGTGCTCTTGGGGGGCCTCCTTCCCATAGCTGGGGGACGCAACTTACCCTGGATAAACTCATCTTT.